This note documents a single T cell receptor beta chain sequence. The CDR3 has 17 residues. V lost 0 bases and J lost 4, with 19 bases in between. Germline values: CDR1 SGHNT, CDR2 YYREEE (reference sequence). MiXCR was run by TCRdb on the reads, yielding one entry per CDR3 protein. Here the sample spans fewer than 550,000 distinct CDR3 sequences, 25% to 40% being singletons. The sample is drawn from a study of T cell repertoires in cytomegalovirus infection. Sequencing input: PBMCs. This chain joins TRBV5-4 and TRBJ1-2; tentatively, D is TRBD1 (5 bases). The receptor's source is a human donor in good health (CMV status not recorded). Some clones in this sample may be carry-over from other donors' samples. The CDR3 DNA is TGTGCCAGCAGCTTGGGGGTGGGGACTACCGCCACCTATGGCTACACCTTC. It translates to CASSLGVGTTATYGYTF.